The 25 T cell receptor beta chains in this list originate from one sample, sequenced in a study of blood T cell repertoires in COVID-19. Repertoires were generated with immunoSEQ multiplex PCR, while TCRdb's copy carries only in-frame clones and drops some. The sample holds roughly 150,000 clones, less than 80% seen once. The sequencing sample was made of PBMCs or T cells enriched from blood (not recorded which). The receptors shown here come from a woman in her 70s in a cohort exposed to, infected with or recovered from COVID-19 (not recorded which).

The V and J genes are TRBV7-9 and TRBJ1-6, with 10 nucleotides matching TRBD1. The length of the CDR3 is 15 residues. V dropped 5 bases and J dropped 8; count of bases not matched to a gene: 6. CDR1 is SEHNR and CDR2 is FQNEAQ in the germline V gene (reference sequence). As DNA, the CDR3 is TGTGCCAGCAGCGTCTGGACAGGGGGGGATTCACCCCTCCACTTT. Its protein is CASSVWTGGDSPLHF.

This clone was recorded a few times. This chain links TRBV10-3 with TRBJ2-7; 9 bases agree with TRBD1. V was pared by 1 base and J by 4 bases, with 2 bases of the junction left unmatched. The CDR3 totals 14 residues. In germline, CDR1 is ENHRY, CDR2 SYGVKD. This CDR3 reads CAISEWDRAYEQYF. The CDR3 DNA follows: TGTGCCATCAGTGAGTGGGACAGGGCATACGAGCAGTACTTC.

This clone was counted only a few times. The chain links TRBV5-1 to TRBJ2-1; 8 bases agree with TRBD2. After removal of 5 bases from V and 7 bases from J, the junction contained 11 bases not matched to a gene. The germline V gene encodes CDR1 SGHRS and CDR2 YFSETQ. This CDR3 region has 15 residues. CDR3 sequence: CASSISPPGGNEQFF. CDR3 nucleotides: TGCGCCAGCAGTATATCCCCACCGGGAGGGAATGAGCAGTTCTTC.

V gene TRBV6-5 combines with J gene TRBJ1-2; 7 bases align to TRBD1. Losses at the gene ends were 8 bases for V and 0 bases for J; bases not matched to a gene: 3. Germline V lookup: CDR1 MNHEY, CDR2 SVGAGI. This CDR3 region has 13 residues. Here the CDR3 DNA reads TGTGCCAGCTGGGACAGATCTAACTATGGCTACACCTTC. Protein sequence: CASWDRSNYGYTF.

The CDR3 reads CASSGQGGDQPQHF. CDR3 DNA: TGTGCCAGCAGTGGACAGGGGGGGGATCAGCCCCAGCATTTT. V usage is TRBV2 and J usage is TRBJ1-5, with 9 bases fitting TRBD1. Germline CDR1 is SNHLY and CDR2 is FYNNEI. V lost 4 bases and J lost 5; bases outside the gene matches: 3. The CDR3 is 14 amino acids. Using reference TRBV2 and TRBJ1-5 for the parts outside the CDR3, the full variable domain is EPEVTQTPSHQVTQMGQEVILRCVPISNHLYFYWYRQILGQKVEFLVSFYNNEISEKSEIFDDQFSVERPDGSNFTLKIRSTKLEDSAMYFCASSGQGGDQPQHFGDGTRLSIL.

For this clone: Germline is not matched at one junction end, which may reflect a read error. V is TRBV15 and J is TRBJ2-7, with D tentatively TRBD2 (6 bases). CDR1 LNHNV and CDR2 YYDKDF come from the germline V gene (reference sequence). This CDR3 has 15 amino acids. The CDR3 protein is CATSRGWGESSEQYF. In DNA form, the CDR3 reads TGTGCCACCAGCAGGGGGTGGGGGGAGTCCTCCGAGCAGTACTTC. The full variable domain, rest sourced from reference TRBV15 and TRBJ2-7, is DAMVIQNPRYQVTQFGKPVTLSCSQTLNHNVMYWYQQKSSQAPKLLFHYYDKDFNNEADTPDNFQSRRPNTSFCFLDIRSPGLGDTAMYLCATSRGWGESSEQYFGPGTRLTVT.

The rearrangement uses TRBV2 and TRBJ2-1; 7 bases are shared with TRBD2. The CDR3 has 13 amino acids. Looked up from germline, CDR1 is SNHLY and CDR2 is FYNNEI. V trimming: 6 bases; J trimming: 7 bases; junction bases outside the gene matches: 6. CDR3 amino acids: CASSPSGSNEQFF. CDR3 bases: TGTGCCAGCAGCCCTAGCGGCAGTAATGAGCAGTTCTTC.

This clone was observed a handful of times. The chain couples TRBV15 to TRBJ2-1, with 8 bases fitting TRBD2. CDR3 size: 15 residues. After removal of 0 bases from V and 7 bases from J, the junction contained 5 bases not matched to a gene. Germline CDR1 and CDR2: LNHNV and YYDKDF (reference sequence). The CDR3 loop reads CATSRDPGGVNEQFF. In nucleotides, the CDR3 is TGTGCCACCAGCAGAGACCCCGGGGGGGTGAATGAGCAGTTCTTC.

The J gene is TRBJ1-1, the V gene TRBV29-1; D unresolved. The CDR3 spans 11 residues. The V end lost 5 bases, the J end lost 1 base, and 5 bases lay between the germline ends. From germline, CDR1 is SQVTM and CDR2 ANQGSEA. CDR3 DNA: TGCAGCGTTCGGGGGAACACTGAAGCTTTCTTT. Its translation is CSVRGNTEAFF.

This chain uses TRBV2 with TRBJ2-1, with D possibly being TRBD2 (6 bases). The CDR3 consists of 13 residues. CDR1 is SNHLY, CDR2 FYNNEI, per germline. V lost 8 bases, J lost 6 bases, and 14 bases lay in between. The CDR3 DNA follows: TGTGCCAGCCGGGACTTACCCTCCAATGAGCAGTTCTTC. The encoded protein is CASRDLPSNEQFF. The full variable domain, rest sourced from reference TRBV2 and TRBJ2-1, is EPEVTQTPSHQVTQMGQEVILRCVPISNHLYFYWYRQILGQKVEFLVSFYNNEISEKSEIFDDQFSVERPDGSNFTLKIRSTKLEDSAMYFCASRDLPSNEQFFGPGTRLTVL.

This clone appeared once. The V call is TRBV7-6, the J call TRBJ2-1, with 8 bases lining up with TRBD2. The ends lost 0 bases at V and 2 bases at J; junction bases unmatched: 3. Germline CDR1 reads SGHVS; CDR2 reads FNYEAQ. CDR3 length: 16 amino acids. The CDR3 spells CASSLAQGLAYNEQFF. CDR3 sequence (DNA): TGTGCCAGCAGCTTAGCGCAGGGACTAGCCTACAATGAGCAGTTCTTC.

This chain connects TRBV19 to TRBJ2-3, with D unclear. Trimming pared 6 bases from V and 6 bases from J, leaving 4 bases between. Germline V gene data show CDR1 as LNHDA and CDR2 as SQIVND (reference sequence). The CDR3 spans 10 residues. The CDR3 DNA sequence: TGTGCCAGTAGATCGGATACGCAGTATTTT. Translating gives CASRSDTQYF.

CDR3 DNA: TGTGCCAGCAGAATGACTCCCTGGAATGAAAAACTGTTTTTT. Its translation: CASRMTPWNEKLFF. This rearrangement joins TRBV27 to TRBJ1-4; D unresolved. Germline assignment: CDR1 MNHEY and CDR2 SMNVEV (reference sequence). The CDR3 consists of 14 residues. The ends were cut back, 6 bases at V and 5 bases at J, with 13 bases in the middle.

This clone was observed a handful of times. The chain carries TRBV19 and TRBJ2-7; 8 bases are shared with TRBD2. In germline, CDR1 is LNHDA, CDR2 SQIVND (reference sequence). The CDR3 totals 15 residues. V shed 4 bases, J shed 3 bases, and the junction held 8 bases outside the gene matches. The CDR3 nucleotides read TGTGCCAGTAGTACCGCGGGGGGAGACGTCTACGAGCAGTACTTC. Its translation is CASSTAGGDVYEQYF.

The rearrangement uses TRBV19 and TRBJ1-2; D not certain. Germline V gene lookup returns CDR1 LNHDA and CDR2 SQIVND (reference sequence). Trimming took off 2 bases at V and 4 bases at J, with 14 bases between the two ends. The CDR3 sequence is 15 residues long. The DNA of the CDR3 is TGTGCCAGTAGTATAAGTTCCGGAGCCCTCTATGGCTACACCTTC. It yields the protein CASSISSGALYGYTF.

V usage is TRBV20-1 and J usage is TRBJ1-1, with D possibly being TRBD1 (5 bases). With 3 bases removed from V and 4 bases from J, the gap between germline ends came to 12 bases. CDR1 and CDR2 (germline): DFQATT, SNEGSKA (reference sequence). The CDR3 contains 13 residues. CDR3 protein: CSASNQGGTEAFF. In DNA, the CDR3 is TGCAGTGCTAGTAACCAGGGCGGCACTGAAGCTTTCTTT.

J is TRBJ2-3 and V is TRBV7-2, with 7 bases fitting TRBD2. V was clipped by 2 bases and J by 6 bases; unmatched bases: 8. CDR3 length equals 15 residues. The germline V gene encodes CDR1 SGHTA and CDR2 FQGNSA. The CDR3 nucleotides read TGTGCCAGCAGCTTAATGGGGGAGGGTGGGGATACGCAGTATTTT. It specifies CASSLMGEGGDTQYF.

This CDR3 is CASSLDSTGQHF. CDR3 bases: TGTGCCAGCAGCTTAGACTCCACCGGGCAGCATTTT. The chain joins TRBV7-9 to TRBJ1-5; no reliable D call. CDR1 and CDR2 from the germline V gene are SEHNR and FQNEAQ (reference sequence). The ends were cut back, 1 base at V and 13 bases at J, with 11 bases in the middle. This CDR3 contains 12 residues.

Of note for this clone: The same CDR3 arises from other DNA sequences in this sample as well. The CDR3: CASSLAQGTDTQYF. CDR3 DNA sequence: TGCGCCAGCAGCTTGGCACAGGGAACAGATACGCAGTATTTT. The chain employs TRBV5-1 and TRBJ2-3; D possibly corresponds to TRBD1 (6 bases). CDR1 SGHRS and CDR2 YFSETQ come from the germline V gene. The CDR3 spans 14 residues. The V end lost 0 bases, the J end lost 3 bases, and 8 bases lay between the germline ends.

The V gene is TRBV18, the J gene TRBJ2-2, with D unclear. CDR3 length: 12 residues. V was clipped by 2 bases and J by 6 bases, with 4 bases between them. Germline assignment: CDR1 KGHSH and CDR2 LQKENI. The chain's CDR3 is CASSPEAGELFF. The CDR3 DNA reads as TGTGCCAGCTCACCAGAGGCCGGGGAGCTGTTTTTT.

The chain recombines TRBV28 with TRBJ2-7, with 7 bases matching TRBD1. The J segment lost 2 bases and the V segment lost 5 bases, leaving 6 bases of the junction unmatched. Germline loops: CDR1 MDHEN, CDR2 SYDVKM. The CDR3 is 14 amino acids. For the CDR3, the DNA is TGTGCCAGCAGTAAGCCGGGACAGACCTACGAGCAGTACTTC. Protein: CASSKPGQTYEQYF.

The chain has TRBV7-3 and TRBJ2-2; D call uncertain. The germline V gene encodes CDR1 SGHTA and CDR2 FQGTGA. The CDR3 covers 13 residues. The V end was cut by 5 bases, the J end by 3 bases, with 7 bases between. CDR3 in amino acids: CASSPRDTGELFF. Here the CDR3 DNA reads TGTGCCAGCAGCCCCCGAGACACCGGGGAGCTGTTTTTT.

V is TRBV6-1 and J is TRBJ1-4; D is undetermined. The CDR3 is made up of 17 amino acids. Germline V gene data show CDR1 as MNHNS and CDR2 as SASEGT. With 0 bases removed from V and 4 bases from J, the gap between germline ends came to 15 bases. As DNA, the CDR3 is TGTGCCAGCAGTGAAGCGCTTCGGATTCGGGGTAATGAAAAACTGTTTTTT. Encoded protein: CASSEALRIRGNEKLFF.

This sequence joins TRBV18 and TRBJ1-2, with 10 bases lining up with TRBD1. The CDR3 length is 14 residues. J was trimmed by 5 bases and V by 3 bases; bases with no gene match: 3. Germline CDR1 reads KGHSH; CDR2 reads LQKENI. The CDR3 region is CASSPGDRGYGYTF. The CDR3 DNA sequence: TGTGCCAGCTCACCGGGGGACAGGGGATATGGCTACACCTTC.

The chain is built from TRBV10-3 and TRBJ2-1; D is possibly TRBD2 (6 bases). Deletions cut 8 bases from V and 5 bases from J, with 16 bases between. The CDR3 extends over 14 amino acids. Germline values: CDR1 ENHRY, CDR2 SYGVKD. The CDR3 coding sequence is TGTGCCATCTCGGGCCCAGGAGGGAACAATGAGCAGTTCTTC. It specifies CAISGPGGNNEQFF.